Listed below are T cell receptor beta chains from one sample, sequenced in a study of control samples from healthy donors and cancer patients. Generated by immunoSEQ multiplex PCR, the TCRdb table keeps only in-frame clones and is missing some. The data hold about 76,000 clones, with around 86% observed a single time. Sequencing input: PBMCs. The receptor set was obtained from a woman aged 45-60 years with colorectal cancer. Both conserved end residues are trimmed from each CDR3.

v_gene,j_gene,CDR3aa
TRBV3-1/TRBV3-2,TRBJ2-1,ASSPLTSGGSSEQF
TRBV6-2/TRBV6-3,TRBJ1-5,ASSFNSNQPQH
TRBV4-1,TRBJ2-3,ASSQERGGGPNTDTQY
TRBV27,TRBJ2-1,ASSIRTGFYNEQF
TRBV3-1/TRBV3-2,TRBJ1-1,ASSPGPFKNTEAF
TRBV4-1,TRBJ1-3,ASSQSGTGGDGNTIY
TRBV11-3,TRBJ2-2,ASSLESIGGELF
TRBV3-1/TRBV3-2,TRBJ2-5,ALSEGPQETQY
TRBV6-5,TRBJ1-1,ASSRAGEAD
TRBV6-2/TRBV6-3,TRBJ2-1,ASSAGRGTYNEQF
TRBV10-1,TRBJ2-3,ASSEAYKGTDTQY
TRBV28,TRBJ1-6,ASSTSEGTNYNSPLH
TRBV6-5,TRBJ2-5,ASTPTQDLGETQY
TRBV4-1,TRBJ1-2,ASSQTLGPGDYGYT
TRBV3-1/TRBV3-2,TRBJ2-1,ASSQAGTGGDEQF
TRBV19,TRBJ1-1,ASSIGQVLNTEAF
TRBV27,TRBJ1-2,ASSLSPLTVRNYGYT
TRBV5-8,TRBJ2-5,ASSGTDGQETQY
TRBV7-2,TRBJ1-1,ASSVMAPRGNTEAF
TRBV4-1,TRBJ2-2,ASSQGAGGYTGELF
TRBV15,TRBJ1-3,ATSMGRDSGNTIY
TRBV7-8,TRBJ1-2,ASSPSQGYGYT
TRBV5-4,TRBJ2-3,ASSQGGDTQY
TRBV5-6,TRBJ2-3,ASSLPGLAFADTQY
TRBV3-1/TRBV3-2,TRBJ2-1,ASSQEDRVKNEQF
TRBV14,TRBJ1-2,ASSQRNYGYT
TRBV3-1/TRBV3-2,TRBJ1-6,ASSQGSGTGNSPLH
TRBV28,TRBJ1-5,ASKIPFDQPQH
TRBV27,TRBJ2-1,ASSLDIARYNEQF
TRBV28,TRBJ1-1,ASSSGAGEAF
TRBV9,TRBJ2-3,ASSNLAGGRTDTQY
TRBV7-2,TRBJ2-4,ASSLGAGSNIQY
TRBV3-1/TRBV3-2,TRBJ1-4,ASSRQDWGRHEKLF
TRBV7-8,TRBJ1-5,ASSPGPWDTNQPQH
TRBV7-6,TRBJ1-1,ASSFSGTLNTEAF
TRBV18,TRBJ1-1,ASSRENTEAF
TRBV15,TRBJ1-5,ATTQGYGNQPQH
TRBV30,TRBJ1-2,AWSLLTANYGYT
TRBV10-3,TRBJ1-6,AISGTGRDSPLH